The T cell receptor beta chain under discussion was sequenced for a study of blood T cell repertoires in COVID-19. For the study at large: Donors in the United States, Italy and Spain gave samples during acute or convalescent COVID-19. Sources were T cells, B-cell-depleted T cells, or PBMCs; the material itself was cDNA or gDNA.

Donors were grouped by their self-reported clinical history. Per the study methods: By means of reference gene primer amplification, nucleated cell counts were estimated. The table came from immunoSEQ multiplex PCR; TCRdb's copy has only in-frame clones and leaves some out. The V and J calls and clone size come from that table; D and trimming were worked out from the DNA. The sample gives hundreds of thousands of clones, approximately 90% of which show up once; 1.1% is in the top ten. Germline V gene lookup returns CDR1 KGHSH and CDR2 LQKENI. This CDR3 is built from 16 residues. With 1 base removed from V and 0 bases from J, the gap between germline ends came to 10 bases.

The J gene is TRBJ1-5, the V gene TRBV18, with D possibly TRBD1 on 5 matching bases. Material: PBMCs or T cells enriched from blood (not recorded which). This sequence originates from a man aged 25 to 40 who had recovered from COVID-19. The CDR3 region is CASSPLRQYSNQPQHF. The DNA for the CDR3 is TGTGCCAGCTCACCACTCCGACAGTATAGCAATCAGCCCCAGCATTTT.